This T cell receptor beta chain is from a study of T cells in Graves' hyperthyroidism and ophthalmopathy. Overall study context: Any treatment followed the collection of peripheral blood at initial diagnosis.

Amplification of TCR beta CDR3 regions used RNA as the template. With the HTBI primer set, the TCR CDR3 went through a first round of RT-PCR. MiXCR, run by TCRdb on the multiplex PCR reads, gives a single entry per CDR3 protein. Of hundreds of thousands of distinct CDR3 sequences listed, about 20% were seen once; the top ten hold around 50%. Clinical symptoms, serum thyroxine, TRAb, thyroid ultrasound and orbital computed tomography informed diagnoses. This clonotype was counted at least ten times. Its antigen remains unidentified. CDR1 and CDR2 from the germline V gene are GTSNPN and SVGIG (reference sequence). The ends were cut back, 4 bases at V and 11 bases at J, with 11 bases in the middle. The CDR3 loop spans 10 amino acids. Notes on the study in general: Most thyroid-expanded clonotypes above 0.001 were also found in blood.

The sample was blood. The clonotype comes from a man aged 35-49 years with Graves' ophthalmopathy. This chain uses TRBV30 with TRBJ1-1; tentatively, D is TRBD1 (5 bases). The CDR3 coding sequence is TGTGCCTGGAAAGACAGCCGGGCTTTCTTT. This gives the protein CAWKDSRAFF.